What follows are 26 T cell receptor beta chains derived from one specimen sequenced in a study of low-dose radiotherapy and immunotherapy resistance in tumors. Primers targeting TRAV and TRBV primed first-strand cDNA, covering alpha and beta chains. Amplification of TCRs used a constant-region primer and V-primer adapter for around 20 PCR cycles. MiXCR was run by TCRdb on the reads, yielding one entry per CDR3 protein. The sample records roughly 16,000 distinct CDR3 sequences, less than 85% being singletons. These receptors all come from a human donor with advanced metastatic prostate, ovarian, gallbladder or colorectal cancer (not recorded which). This table probably holds off-target reads from a library built for another chain.

This chain links TRBV6-6 with TRBJ2-5; tentatively, D is TRBD2 (6 bases). CDR3 length equals 14 residues. Germline values: CDR1 MNHNY, CDR2 SVGAGI (reference sequence). V shed 0 bases and J shed 4 bases, with 9 bases lying between them. CDR3 amino acids: CASSYSRGGETQYF. CDR3 nucleotides: TGTGCCAGCAGTTACTCGAGGGGAGGAGAGACCCAGTACTTC.

The chain recombines TRBV6-1 with TRBJ2-5; either TRBD1 or TRBD2 may supply D (5 bases each). With 7 bases removed from V and 5 bases from J, the gap between germline ends came to 17 bases. The germline V gene has CDR1 MNHNS and CDR2 SASEGT. This CDR3 spans 14 amino acids. The CDR3 coding sequence is TGTGCCAGCACCGAGGGCCCAGGGATGGAGACCCAGTACTTC. This sequence encodes CASTEGPGMETQYF.

V gene TRBV5-4 combines with J gene TRBJ2-7; 9 nucleotides match TRBD2. Trimming took 4 bases from V and 6 from J; bases not matched to a gene: 5. Germline CDR1 reads SGHNT; CDR2 reads YYREEE (reference sequence). There are 13 residues in the CDR3. The CDR3 loop reads CASSLGLAVEQYF. The CDR3 DNA follows: TGTGCCAGCAGCCTGGGACTAGCTGTCGAGCAGTACTTC.

The rearrangement links TRBV30 to TRBJ2-7; D unresolved. Germline V gene sequence: CDR1 GTSNPN, CDR2 SVGIG (reference sequence). This CDR3 comprises 14 residues. Trimming removed 0 bases from V and 7 bases from J, with 16 bases in between. DNA for the CDR3: TGTGCCTGGAGTGTACGGCACAGAGGTGGGGAGCAGTACTTC. Amino acids: CAWSVRHRGGEQYF.

The chain joins TRBV14 to TRBJ2-1, with 11 bases matching TRBD2. CDR1 is SGHDN and CDR2 is FVKESK in the germline V gene. With V trimmed by 2 bases and J by 7 bases, 7 bases remained unmatched. There are 16 residues in the CDR3. CDR3 residues: CASSQPVAGGVNEQFF. The CDR3 coding sequence is TGTGCCAGCAGCCAACCCGTAGCGGGGGGGGTTAATGAGCAGTTCTTC.

The chain carries TRBV5-8 and TRBJ2-1; TRBD1 or TRBD2 may be the D gene (5 bases each). The germline CDR1 and CDR2 sequences are SGHTS and YDEGEE. There are 14 residues in the CDR3. The germline V and J ends were trimmed by 3 bases and 4 bases, with 11 bases remaining between them. CDR3 in DNA: TGTGCCAGCAGCTGGGGCGGGTCGTACAATGAGCAGTTCTTC. As protein: CASSWGGSYNEQFF.

This chain joins TRBV6-2 or TRBV6-3 and TRBJ1-1; TRBD1 is a possible D gene (6 bases). V lost 6 bases to trimming and J lost 6 bases, with 14 bases between them. The CDR3 sequence is 13 residues long. Germline CDR1 reads MNHEY; CDR2 reads SVGEGT. CDR3 in DNA: TGTGCCAGCAGAATGGGGGCGCCGCCTGAAGCTTTCTTT. This sequence encodes CASRMGAPPEAFF.

The chain links TRBV6-1 to TRBJ2-3, with D hard to call. Trimming cost V 9 bases and J 5 bases, with 15 bases left between them. The CDR3 is 13 amino acids. The germline gives CDR1 MNHNS, CDR2 SASEGT. The CDR3 DNA is TGTGCCAGTACCAGGACCAAAGGAGATACGCAGTATTTT. The encoded protein is CASTRTKGDTQYF.

CDR3 residues: CASSVFGTEQYEQYF. The CDR3 DNA reads TGTGCCAGCAGCGTCTTCGGGACAGAGCAATACGAGCAGTACTTC. The chain uses TRBV6-2 or TRBV6-3 and TRBJ2-7; 7 positions agree with TRBD1. After removal of 6 bases from V and 4 bases from J, the junction contained 12 bases not matched to a gene. The CDR3 runs to 15 residues. Germline CDR1 is MNHEY and CDR2 is SVGEGT.

In this sample, this clonotype turned up a few times. The chain joins TRBV29-1 to TRBJ2-6, with 7 bases aligning to TRBD1. V was clipped by 5 bases and J by 1 base; unmatched bases: 14. CDR3 length: 18 residues. Per germline, CDR1 SQVTM and CDR2 ANQGSEA. CDR3: CSVIPARQGVSGANVLTF. The CDR3 DNA reads as TGCAGCGTTATCCCCGCCCGCCAGGGGGTATCTGGGGCCAACGTCCTGACTTTC.

This rearrangement joins TRBV11-2 to TRBJ2-1, with D possibly being TRBD2 (6 bases). CDR1 is SGHAT and CDR2 is FQNNGV in the germline V gene. This CDR3 is built from 20 residues. Between the trimmed V and J ends, which lost 5 bases and 1 base, there was a span of 27 bases. The CDR3 here is CASSKRRRDLSAISYNEQFF. CDR3 DNA: TGTGCCAGCAGCAAGAGGCGTCGGGACTTGTCCGCAATTTCCTACAATGAGCAGTTCTTC. Full variable domain (missing parts from reference TRBV11-2 and TRBJ2-1): EAGVAQSPRYKIIEKRQSVAFWCNPISGHATLYWYQQILGQGPKLLIQFQNNGVVDDSQLPKDRFSAERLKGVDSTLKIQPAKLEDSAVYLCASSKRRRDLSAISYNEQFFGPGTRLTVL.

The chain has TRBV24-1 and TRBJ1-5, with D hard to call. Germline V gene lookup returns CDR1 KGHDR and CDR2 SFDVKD. CDR3 length: 13 residues. V was clipped by 7 bases and J by 0 bases, with 6 bases between them. CDR3 region: CATSTTSNQPQHF. The CDR3 region has the DNA TGTGCCACCAGCACTACTAGCAATCAGCCCCAGCATTTT.

The chain carries TRBV18 and TRBJ2-1, with TRBD2 matching 13 bases. The CDR3 loop spans 15 amino acids. Germline V CDR1 and CDR2: KGHSH, LQKENI. The V gene end was trimmed by 3 bases and the J gene end by 7 bases; junction bases not matched to a gene: 3. The CDR3 region is CASSPGTSGINEQFF. The CDR3, as DNA: TGTGCCAGCTCACCCGGGACTAGCGGGATAAATGAGCAGTTCTTC.

The rearrangement joins TRBV5-6 to TRBJ1-6, with D tentatively TRBD1 (5 bases). The CDR3 is 14 amino acids. CDR1 is SGHDT and CDR2 is YYEEEE in the germline V gene. V was shortened by 4 bases and J by 7 bases, with 12 bases between the two germline ends. The CDR3 is CASSPGRINSPLHF. The CDR3 nucleotides are TGTGCCAGCAGCCCGGGACGGATAAATTCACCCCTCCACTTT.

This chain links TRBV28 with TRBJ1-6; 10 bases align to TRBD1. This CDR3 is 16 amino acids long. Looked up from germline, CDR1 is MDHEN and CDR2 is SYDVKM. Trimming at V came to 7 bases and at J to 7 bases, leaving 10 bases not matched to a gene. This CDR3 reads CASTIGGGQGNSPLHF. CDR3 coding DNA: TGTGCCAGCACCATCGGTGGGGGACAGGGGAATTCACCCCTCCACTTT.

This clonotype was counted a few times. V gene TRBV5-6 combines with J gene TRBJ2-4; D call uncertain. This CDR3 is 14 amino acids long. Per germline, CDR1 SGHDT and CDR2 YYEEEE. The germline V and J ends were trimmed by 7 bases and 0 bases, with 11 bases remaining between them. CDR3 amino acids: CASHNPGAKNIQYF. The CDR3 DNA reads TGTGCCAGCCATAATCCGGGAGCCAAAAACATTCAGTACTTC.

This clonotype showed up just a few times. The V call is TRBV5-6, the J call TRBJ2-7; D is unclear. The germline gives CDR1 SGHDT, CDR2 YYEEEE. There are 13 residues in the CDR3. Trimming removed 3 bases from V and 7 bases from J, with 14 bases in between. DNA of the CDR3: TGTGCCAGCAGCTCCTGGCCCCCCTGGGAGCAGTACTTC. Amino acid sequence: CASSSWPPWEQYF.

The chain is built from TRBV6-5 and TRBJ2-1; 7 bases align to TRBD2. With 1 base clipped from V and 0 bases from J, the junction kept 3 bases outside the gene matches. The CDR3 spans 16 residues. Germline V gene lookup returns CDR1 MNHEY and CDR2 SVGAGI. In DNA form, the CDR3 reads TGTGCCAGCAGTTACTTAGCGGGCCGCTCCTACAATGAGCAGTTCTTC. It translates to CASSYLAGRSYNEQFF.

This clonotype appeared a few times. V gene TRBV29-1 combines with J gene TRBJ2-5; D might be TRBD2 (5 bases). The CDR3 runs 15 residues. Germline loops: CDR1 SQVTM, CDR2 ANQGSEA. Between the trimmed V and J ends, which lost 0 bases and 4 bases, there was a span of 15 bases. In nucleotides, the CDR3 is TGCAGCGTTGAAGATCGGCGGGCGTTAATAGAGACCCAGTACTTC. Residues: CSVEDRRALIETQYF.

This clonotype came up a few times. The V gene is TRBV12-3 or TRBV12-4, the J gene TRBJ2-3; D remains ambiguous. The V end lost 3 bases, the J end lost 0 bases, and 7 bases lay between the germline ends. The CDR3 contains 14 residues. The CDR3 sequence is CASSFGSSTDTQYF. CDR3 nucleotide sequence: TGTGCCAGCAGTTTTGGGTCAAGCACAGATACGCAGTATTTT.

Only one count was recorded for this clonotype. The V gene is TRBV29-1, the J gene TRBJ1-2; the match to TRBD1 covers 7 bases. Germline V gives CDR1 SQVTM, CDR2 ANQGSEA. The J segment lost 4 bases and the V segment lost 5 bases, leaving 7 bases of the junction unmatched. This CDR3 contains 13 residues. The CDR3 nucleotides are TGCAGCGTTCAGGGGGGAGCGAGCTATGGCTACACCTTC. Encoded protein: CSVQGGASYGYTF. Drawing the rest from reference TRBV29-1 and TRBJ1-2, the complete variable domain is SAVISQKPSRDICQRGTSLTIQCQVDSQVTMMFWYRQQPGQSLTLIATANQGSEATYESGFVIDKFPISRPNLTFSTLTVSNMSPEDSSIYLCSVQGGASYGYTFGSGTRLTVV.

This clonotype was recorded a few times. The chain employs TRBV6-1 and TRBJ2-7, with 7 bases identical to TRBD1. CDR1 MNHNS and CDR2 SASEGT come from the germline V gene. V lost 6 bases to trimming and J lost 4 bases; unmatched junction nucleotides: 9. The CDR3 is 14 residues long. CDR3 in amino acids: CASSPIRQGYEQYF. In nucleotides, the CDR3 is TGTGCCAGCAGCCCAATACGACAGGGTTACGAGCAGTACTTC.

This clonotype has a handful of counts. The rearrangement uses TRBV6-5 and TRBJ1-1; D is unclear. CDR3 length equals 15 residues. The V and J ends lost 7 bases and 0 bases respectively, with 15 bases between them. The germline V gene encodes CDR1 MNHEY and CDR2 SVGAGI. Here the CDR3 DNA reads TGTGCCAGCACTCCCGGTGGTATGGTGAACACTGAAGCTTTCTTT. Its protein product is CASTPGGMVNTEAFF.

V gene TRBV7-2 combines with J gene TRBJ1-1; D is unresolved. The CDR3 loop spans 12 amino acids. The germline V gene encodes CDR1 SGHTA and CDR2 FQGNSA. Trimming removed 5 bases from V and 11 bases from J, with 15 bases in between. The CDR3 nucleotides read TGTGCCAGCAGCCCTTCCGGGTTTAAGGCTTTCTTT. Its translation: CASSPSGFKAFF.

In this sample, this clonotype turned up once. V gene TRBV20-1 combines with J gene TRBJ1-5, with a possible D match to TRBD1 (5 bases). Germline assignment: CDR1 DFQATT and CDR2 SNEGSKA (reference sequence). The CDR3 spans 15 residues. V lost 6 bases to trimming and J lost 1 base, with 16 bases between them. The CDR3 DNA sequence: TGCAGTGCCAAGGGGTCGGGTATAAGCAATCAGCCCCAGCATTTT. Amino acids: CSAKGSGISNQPQHF.

This clonotype came up a few times. The rearrangement joins TRBV4-2 to TRBJ2-1; possibly TRBD1 or TRBD2 for D (6 bases each). V lost 1 base to trimming and J lost 6 bases, with 16 bases between them. CDR3 length: 16 residues. CDR1 and CDR2 from the germline V gene are LGHNA and YNFKEQ. The CDR3 DNA sequence: TGTGCCAGCAGCCAAGTATCTAGCGAAGGGGGCAATGAGCAGTTCTTC. Protein sequence: CASSQVSSEGGNEQFF.